These 8 T cell receptor beta chains originate from one sample sequenced in a study of blood T cell repertoires in COVID-19. Assay used: immunoSEQ multiplex PCR; TCRdb lists only in-frame clones, some missing. The sample lists more than 250,000 clones, under 95% occurring once. The sequenced sample consisted of PBMCs or T cells enriched from blood (not recorded which). The receptors come from a woman in her twenties or thirties who had recovered from COVID-19.

The chain carries TRBV6-5 and TRBJ1-3; D ambiguous. Looked up from germline, CDR1 is MNHEY and CDR2 is SVGAGI. This CDR3 region has 15 residues. V gave up 2 bases and J gave up 0 bases, with 8 bases separating them. In DNA, the CDR3 is TGTGCCAGCAGTTACCGCGACAACTCTGGAAACACCATATATTTT. Protein product: CASSYRDNSGNTIYF.

This chain uses TRBV19 with TRBJ1-1, with D hard to call. There are 14 residues in the CDR3. CDR1 is LNHDA and CDR2 is SQIVND in the germline V gene (reference sequence). V was clipped by 3 bases and J by 4 bases, with 12 bases between them. The CDR3 DNA follows: TGTGCCAGTAGTATTGCGGCGGTGAGCACTGAAGCTTTCTTT. It specifies CASSIAAVSTEAFF.

V usage is TRBV28 and J usage is TRBJ2-3; maybe TRBD1 (5 bases). The V gene lost 6 bases and the J gene lost 0 bases, with 13 bases spanning the gap. Germline CDR1 reads MDHEN; CDR2 reads SYDVKM. The CDR3 contains 15 residues. The CDR3 reads CASSLQGWSTDTQYF. The CDR3 bases are TGTGCCAGCAGCTTGCAGGGTTGGAGCACAGATACGCAGTATTTT.

This clone was observed a single time. The CDR3 region has the DNA TGTGCCAGCAGCCAAGCTTACAGCTCCTCCTACGAGCAGTACTTC. Protein sequence: CASSQAYSSSYEQYF. V gene TRBV4-2 combines with J gene TRBJ2-7; D gene unclear. From germline, CDR1 is LGHNA and CDR2 YNFKEQ. Trimming removed 1 base at V and 0 bases at J, with 10 bases between. This CDR3 is 15 amino acids long.

The chain has TRBV10-3 and TRBJ2-3; the match to TRBD2 covers 7 bases. The length of the CDR3 is 16 residues. The junction had 15 bases not matched to a gene; V was cut back by 6 bases and J by 6 bases. CDR1 is ENHRY, CDR2 SYGVKD, per germline. The DNA for the CDR3 is TGTGCCATCAGGCCCGGGGGGAGAGTCTCTATGGATACGCAGTATTTT. It yields the protein CAIRPGGRVSMDTQYF.

J is TRBJ2-5 and V is TRBV6-2 or TRBV6-3, with D perhaps matching TRBD1 (6 bases). The CDR3 has 13 residues. V shed 5 bases and J shed 3 bases, with 10 bases lying between them. CDR1 is MNHEY and CDR2 is SVGEGT in the germline V gene. As DNA, the CDR3 is TGTGCCAGCAGTAGGACAGAGAAAGAGACCCAGTACTTC. It yields the protein CASSRTEKETQYF.

CDR3 nucleotides: TGTGCCAGCAGCTTATTCCTGACTGAAGCGATCTCTGGAAACACCATATATTTT. It codes for CASSLFLTEAISGNTIYF. This chain joins TRBV7-2 and TRBJ1-3; D not certain. Trimming removed 2 bases from V and 0 bases from J, with 17 bases in between. Germline loops: CDR1 SGHTA, CDR2 FQGNSA. This CDR3 comprises 18 residues.

The genes are TRBV4-2 and TRBJ1-1; TRBD1 matches at 7 bases. The CDR3 contains 15 residues. Looked up from germline, CDR1 is LGHNA and CDR2 is YNFKEQ. V gave up 0 bases and J gave up 4 bases; unmatched junction bases: 5. In DNA, the CDR3 is TGTGCCAGCAGCCAAGAGACAGGGATGGCCACTGAAGCTTTCTTT. Translating gives CASSQETGMATEAFF.